The sequence of this T cell receptor beta chain was determined in a study of molecular identifiers for immune sequencing clone quantification. Notes on the study in general: A single cell's spiked Jurkat TCR RNA was reportedly detectable among 900,000 to 1,000,000 naive cells. In naive cells, under 1% of molecules belonged to clones above 20 RNA copies, against over 99% in effector cells. Highly expanded clone sizes could be underestimated by identical TCR molecules sharing a barcode.

About this clonotype: Its cognate antigen is unknown. One end of the junction varies from germline; a read error may be responsible.

TCRdb fed the PCR reads into MiXCR, producing one record per CDR3 protein. The sample has over 70,000 distinct CDR3 sequences, roughly 25% seen once. This sequence was found in a human donor in good health. Some libraries in this study had Jurkat cell RNA spiked in. The sequenced sample consisted of naive CD8+ T cells from blood, with Jurkat cell RNA spiked in. Subset reported: FACS-sorted CD8+CD4-CCR7+CD45RA+ naive T cells.

In nucleotides, the CDR3 is TGTGCCAGCCTACCCACGGGACACAATGCGCAGTTCTTC. Translation: CASLPTGHNAQFF. This rearrangement joins TRBV28 to TRBJ2-1; perhaps TRBD1 as D (6 bases). This CDR3 contains 13 residues. In germline, CDR1 is MDHEN, CDR2 SYDVKM.